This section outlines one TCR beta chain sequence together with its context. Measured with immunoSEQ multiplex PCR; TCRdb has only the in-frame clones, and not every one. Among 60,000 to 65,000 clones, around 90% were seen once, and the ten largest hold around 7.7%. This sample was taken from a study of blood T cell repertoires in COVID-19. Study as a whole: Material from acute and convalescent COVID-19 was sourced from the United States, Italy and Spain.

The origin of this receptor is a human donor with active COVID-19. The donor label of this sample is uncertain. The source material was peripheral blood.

CDR3 in DNA: TGTGCCAGCAGCTTCGGGGAAGGTCAGCCCCAGCATTTT. Encoded protein: CASSFGEGQPQHF. V usage is TRBV11-2 and J usage is TRBJ1-5; D not certain. V was cut by 3 bases and J by 6 bases, with 9 bases left in between. Looked up from germline, CDR1 is SGHAT and CDR2 is FQNNGV. The CDR3 runs to 13 residues.